The rows below give T cell receptor beta chains drawn from one sample of a study of early stage breast cancer tumors. Libraries were prepared by immunoSEQ multiplex PCR; TCRdb keeps only in-frame clonotypes and omits some of them. Counted here are 45,000 to 60,000 clones, approximately 80% occurring once; the ten biggest clones make up 1.3% to 1.5%. Input material: blood. These receptors were collected from a person between 50 and 60 years old with breast cancer. Each CDR3 is given with its conserved first and last residue. The D gene is left open where the match is weak. Clone size is stated in some rows and not others, as once, few, many or a class when expanded.

J gene: TRBJ2-7; D gene: TRBD2; clone size: NA; V gene: TRBV6-5; CDR3 DNA: TGTGCCAGCAGTTACACTAGCGGGAGTCACTACGAGCAGTACTTC; CDR3 protein: CASSYTSGSHYEQYF
J gene: TRBJ1-1; D gene: NA; clone size: NA; V gene: TRBV6-6; CDR3 DNA: TGTGCCAGCAGTTACGAAGCAGGAGTGAACACTGAAGCTTTCTTT; CDR3 protein: CASSYEAGVNTEAFF
J gene: TRBJ1-1; D gene: TRBD1; clone size: NA; V gene: TRBV27; CDR3 DNA: TGTGCCAGCAGTTTACTGGGACAGGGGGCCTCGTCAGCTTTCTTT; CDR3 protein: CASSLLGQGASSAFF
J gene: TRBJ2-7; D gene: TRBD2; clone size: NA; V gene: TRBV5-6; CDR3 DNA: TGTGCCAGCAGTCCCGCGGGACTAGCGGGAGTGTACGAGCAGTACTTC; CDR3 protein: CASSPAGLAGVYEQYF
J gene: TRBJ2-3; D gene: NA; clone size: NA; V gene: TRBV15; CDR3 DNA: TGTGCCACCGGGGGGGATACGCAGTATTTT; CDR3 protein: CATGGDTQYF
J gene: TRBJ2-1; D gene: TRBD2; clone size: once; V gene: TRBV5-1; CDR3 DNA: TGCGCCAGCAGCTTGTCGGCGGGAGCCCCCTCGTACAATGAGCAGTTCTTC; CDR3 protein: CASSLSAGAPSYNEQFF
J gene: TRBJ2-1; D gene: TRBD1; clone size: NA; V gene: TRBV5-1; CDR3 DNA: TGCGCCAGCAGCCAAGGGACGGGACAGGGATACAATGAGCAGTTCTTC; CDR3 protein: CASSQGTGQGYNEQFF
J gene: TRBJ2-2; D gene: NA; clone size: NA; V gene: TRBV7-2; CDR3 DNA: TGTGCCAGCACCCCTAAGTCAGCCAACACCGGGGAGCTGTTTTTT; CDR3 protein: CASTPKSANTGELFF
J gene: TRBJ1-6; D gene: NA; clone size: NA; V gene: TRBV7-8; CDR3 DNA: TGTGCCAGCAGCCCAGGGATAGTAGGCTCACCCCTCCACTTT; CDR3 protein: CASSPGIVGSPLHF
J gene: TRBJ1-5; D gene: NA; clone size: NA; V gene: TRBV6-6; CDR3 DNA: TGTGCCAGCAGTACAGGGTATAGCAATCAGCCCCAGCATTTT; CDR3 protein: CASSTGYSNQPQHF
J gene: TRBJ2-3; D gene: NA; clone size: NA; V gene: TRBV7-2; CDR3 DNA: TGTGCCAGCAGCTTAGTGGCAGGGAGCACAGATACGCAGTATTTT; CDR3 protein: CASSLVAGSTDTQYF
J gene: TRBJ1-2; D gene: NA; clone size: NA; V gene: TRBV29-1; CDR3 DNA: TGCAGCGTTGATGTCGGGTCCTATGGCTACACCTTC; CDR3 protein: CSVDVGSYGYTF
J gene: TRBJ2-5; D gene: NA; clone size: NA; V gene: TRBV5-6; CDR3 DNA: TGTGCCAGCAACAATTGGATATCAGAGACCCAGTACTTC; CDR3 protein: CASNNWISETQYF
J gene: TRBJ2-5; D gene: NA; clone size: NA; V gene: TRBV7-9; CDR3 DNA: TGTGCCAGCAGCTTGATAGAAGGGTCTTTAAAAGAGACCCAGTACTTC; CDR3 protein: CASSLIEGSLKETQYF
J gene: TRBJ1-5; D gene: TRBD1; clone size: NA; V gene: TRBV6-5; CDR3 DNA: TGTGCCAGCAGTATGTCACAGGGGGGCAATCAGCCCCAGCATTTT; CDR3 protein: CASSMSQGGNQPQHF
J gene: TRBJ1-5; D gene: TRBD1; clone size: NA; V gene: TRBV29-1; CDR3 DNA: TGCAGCGTTGGGCAGGGGGGAAATCAGCCCCAGCATTTT; CDR3 protein: CSVGQGGNQPQHF
J gene: TRBJ2-5; D gene: NA; clone size: NA; V gene: TRBV6-5; CDR3 DNA: TGTGCCAGCAGTTACTCAGGGGAGGAGACCCAGTACTTC; CDR3 protein: CASSYSGEETQYF
J gene: TRBJ2-3; D gene: NA; clone size: NA; V gene: TRBV30; CDR3 DNA: TGTGCCTGGACTAGAGGTCTGCAAGGGACGCAGTATTTT; CDR3 protein: CAWTRGLQGTQYF
J gene: TRBJ2-5; D gene: NA; clone size: NA; V gene: TRBV7-2; CDR3 DNA: TGTGCCAGCAGCTTATCGTCCTCGTCCCAGTACTTC; CDR3 protein: CASSLSSSSQYF
J gene: TRBJ2-7; D gene: NA; clone size: NA; V gene: TRBV4-3; CDR3 DNA: TGCGCCAGCAGCCAAGGGGTCGGGAGCTCCTACGAGCAGTACTTC; CDR3 protein: CASSQGVGSSYEQYF
J gene: TRBJ1-5; D gene: TRBD1; clone size: NA; V gene: TRBV28; CDR3 DNA: TGTGCCAGCAGACTCGGGACAGGGGGTTATCAGCCCCAGCATTTT; CDR3 protein: CASRLGTGGYQPQHF
J gene: TRBJ1-2; D gene: NA; clone size: NA; V gene: TRBV13; CDR3 DNA: TGTGCCAGCAGCTTACAACGGGGGTTTTTTGGCTACACCTTC; CDR3 protein: CASSLQRGFFGYTF